The T cell receptor beta chain described here comes from a study of T cells in Graves' hyperthyroidism and ophthalmopathy. Findings and caveats of the study: Researchers report that a 13 V-J model separated ophthalmopathy from stable hyperthyroidism.

There were TCR beta CDR3 regions amplified from RNA transcripts. In the first-round RT-PCR of the TCR CDR3, the HTBI primer set was used. TCRdb re-called the multiplex PCR reads with MiXCR, one entry per CDR3 protein. The sample contains some 600,000 distinct CDR3 sequences, about 45% of which appear only once. Clinical symptoms, serum thyroxine and TRAb, thyroid ultrasound and orbital computed tomography were used for the diagnoses. V was cut by 5 bases and J by 1 base, with 11 bases left in between. Germline V gene data show CDR1 as SNHLY and CDR2 as FYNNEI. The CDR3 extends over 14 amino acids. Remarks on this clonotype: Its antigen is as yet unknown.

J is TRBJ1-2 and V is TRBV2, with D unclear. Input material: peripheral blood or thyroid tissue (not recorded which). The TCR comes from a woman aged 18 to 35 with Graves' hyperthyroidism. CDR3 sequence: CASSLGLNNYGYTF. DNA for the CDR3: TGTGCCAGCAGTCTAGGACTGAATAACTATGGCTACACCTTC.